This T cell receptor (beta chain) was recorded in a study of blood T cell repertoires in COVID-19. The overall study: Sample material is recorded as cDNA or gDNA derived from T cells, B-cell-depleted T cells, or PBMCs.

Authors' analysis steps: Counts of nucleated cells, estimated from reference gene primer amplification, were obtained. Clones were sequenced by immunoSEQ multiplex PCR, and TCRdb holds only the in-frame ones, with some missing. D and trimming were read from the DNA, whereas the V and J calls and clone size are those reported in that table. The data contain about 110,000 clones, over 75% of them seen just once; the ten biggest clones take up around a fifth. This clone has just a few counts. V lost 3 bases and J 3 bases, leaving 3 bases between the germline ends. Germline V gene lookup returns CDR1 MNHNY and CDR2 SVGAGI (reference sequence). CDR3 length: 12 amino acids.

The chain joins TRBV6-6 to TRBJ2-1; D gene unclear. The source material was peripheral blood. The sequence was obtained from a man in his 70s with active or convalescent COVID-19. The CDR3 loop reads CASSYLYNEQFF. The CDR3 bases are TGTGCCAGCAGTTATCTCTACAATGAGCAGTTCTTC.